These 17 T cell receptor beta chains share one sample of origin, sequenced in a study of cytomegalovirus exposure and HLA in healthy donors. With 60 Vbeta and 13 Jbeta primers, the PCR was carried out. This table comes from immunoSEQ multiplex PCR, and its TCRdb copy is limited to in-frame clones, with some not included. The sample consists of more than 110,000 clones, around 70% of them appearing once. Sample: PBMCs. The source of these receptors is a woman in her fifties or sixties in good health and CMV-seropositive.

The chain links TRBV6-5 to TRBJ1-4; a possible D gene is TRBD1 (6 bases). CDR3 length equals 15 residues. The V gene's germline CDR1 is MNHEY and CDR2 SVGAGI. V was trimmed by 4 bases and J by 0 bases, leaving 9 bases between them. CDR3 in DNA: TGTGCCAGCAGTTCCGGGACACCAACTAATGAAAAACTGTTTTTT. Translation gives CASSSGTPTNEKLFF.

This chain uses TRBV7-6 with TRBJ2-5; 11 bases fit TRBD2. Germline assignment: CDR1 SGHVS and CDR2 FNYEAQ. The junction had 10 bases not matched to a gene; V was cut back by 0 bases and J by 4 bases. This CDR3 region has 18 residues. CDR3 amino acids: CASSLASLTSGRPETQYF. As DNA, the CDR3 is TGTGCCAGCAGCTTAGCTAGCCTCACTAGCGGGAGACCAGAGACCCAGTACTTC. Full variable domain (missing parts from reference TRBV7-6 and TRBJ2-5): GAGVSQSPRYKVTKRGQDVALRCDPISGHVSLYWYRQALGQGPEFLTYFNYEAQQDKSGLPNDRFSAERPEGSISTLTIQRTEQRDSAMYRCASSLASLTSGRPETQYFGPGTRLLVL.

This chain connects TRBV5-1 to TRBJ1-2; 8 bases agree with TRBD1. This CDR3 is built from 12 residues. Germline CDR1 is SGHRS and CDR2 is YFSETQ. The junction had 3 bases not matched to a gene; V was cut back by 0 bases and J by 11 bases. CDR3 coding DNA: TGCGCCAGCAGCTTGGAACAGGGGGTGTACACCTTC. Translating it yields CASSLEQGVYTF.

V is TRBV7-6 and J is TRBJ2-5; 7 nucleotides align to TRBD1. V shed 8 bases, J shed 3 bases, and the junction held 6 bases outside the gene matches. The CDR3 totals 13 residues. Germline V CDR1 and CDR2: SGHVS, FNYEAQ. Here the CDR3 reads CASAGTVKETQYF. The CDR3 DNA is TGTGCCAGCGCCGGGACAGTAAAAGAGACCCAGTACTTC.

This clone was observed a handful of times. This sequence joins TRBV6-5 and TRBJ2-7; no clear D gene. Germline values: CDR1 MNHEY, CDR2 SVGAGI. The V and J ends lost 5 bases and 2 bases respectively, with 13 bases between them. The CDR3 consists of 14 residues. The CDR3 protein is CASSNGGRPYEQYF. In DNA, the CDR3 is TGTGCCAGCAGTAACGGCGGTCGTCCCTACGAGCAGTACTTC.

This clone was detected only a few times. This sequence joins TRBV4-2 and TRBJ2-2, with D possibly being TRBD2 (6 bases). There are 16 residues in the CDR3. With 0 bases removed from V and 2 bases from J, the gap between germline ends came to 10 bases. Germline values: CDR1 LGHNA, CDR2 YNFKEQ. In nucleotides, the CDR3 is TGTGCCAGCAGCCAAGAACCCGGGACTAACACCGGGGAGCTGTTTTTT. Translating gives CASSQEPGTNTGELFF.

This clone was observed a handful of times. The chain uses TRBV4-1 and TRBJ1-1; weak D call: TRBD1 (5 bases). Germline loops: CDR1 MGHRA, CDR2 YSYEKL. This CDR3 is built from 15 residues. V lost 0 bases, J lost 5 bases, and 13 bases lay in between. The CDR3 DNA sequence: TGCGCCAGCAGCCAAGATGGGGCAGGGCGGACTGAAGCTTTCTTT. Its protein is CASSQDGAGRTEAFF.

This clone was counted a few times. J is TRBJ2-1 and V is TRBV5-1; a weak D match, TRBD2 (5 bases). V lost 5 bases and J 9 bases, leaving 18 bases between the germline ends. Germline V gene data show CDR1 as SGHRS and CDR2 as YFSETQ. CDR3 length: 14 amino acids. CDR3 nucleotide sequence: TGCGCCAGCAGGAGGGCAGCTAGTGGAGGTGAGCAGTTCTTC. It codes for CASRRAASGGEQFF.

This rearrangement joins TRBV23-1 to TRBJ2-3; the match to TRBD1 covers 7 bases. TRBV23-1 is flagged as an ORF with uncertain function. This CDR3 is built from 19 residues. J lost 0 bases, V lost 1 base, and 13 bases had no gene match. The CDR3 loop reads CASSQCPPGQFASTDTQYF. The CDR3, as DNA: TGCGCCAGCAGTCAATGTCCCCCGGGACAGTTCGCTAGCACAGATACGCAGTATTTT.

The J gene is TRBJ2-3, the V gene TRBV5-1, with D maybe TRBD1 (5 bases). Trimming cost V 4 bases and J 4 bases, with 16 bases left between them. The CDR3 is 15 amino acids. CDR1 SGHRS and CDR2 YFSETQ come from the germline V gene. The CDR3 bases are TGCGCCAGCAGCGGCAGGTCAGGGTTCCCAGATACGCAGTATTTT. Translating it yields CASSGRSGFPDTQYF.

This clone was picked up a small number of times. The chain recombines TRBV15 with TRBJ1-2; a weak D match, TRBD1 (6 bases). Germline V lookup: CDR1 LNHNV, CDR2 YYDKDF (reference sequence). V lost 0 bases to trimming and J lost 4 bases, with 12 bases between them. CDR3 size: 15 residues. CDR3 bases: TGTGCCACCAGCAGAGAAACAGGGTTGAGCTATGGCTACACCTTC. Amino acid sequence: CATSRETGLSYGYTF.

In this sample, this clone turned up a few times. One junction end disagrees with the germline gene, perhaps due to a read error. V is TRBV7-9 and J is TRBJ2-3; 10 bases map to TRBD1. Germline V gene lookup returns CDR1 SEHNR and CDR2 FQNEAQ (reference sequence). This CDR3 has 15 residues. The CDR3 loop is CSSSYGQGVTDTQYF. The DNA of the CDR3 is TGTTCCAGCAGCTACGGACAGGGGGTAACAGATACGCAGTATTTT.

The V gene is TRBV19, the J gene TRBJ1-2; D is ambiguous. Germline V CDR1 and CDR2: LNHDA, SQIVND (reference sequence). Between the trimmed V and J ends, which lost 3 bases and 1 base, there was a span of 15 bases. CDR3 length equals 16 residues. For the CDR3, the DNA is TGTGCCAGTAGTATGGGCTGGACGGGGTTTAACTATGGCTACACCTTC. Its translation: CASSMGWTGFNYGYTF.

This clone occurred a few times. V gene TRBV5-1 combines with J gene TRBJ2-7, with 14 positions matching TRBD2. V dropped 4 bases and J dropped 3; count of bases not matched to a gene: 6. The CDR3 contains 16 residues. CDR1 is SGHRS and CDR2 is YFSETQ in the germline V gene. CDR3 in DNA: TGCGCCAGCAGCCCGGGACTAGCGGGAGTCTTCTACGAGCAGTACTTC. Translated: CASSPGLAGVFYEQYF.

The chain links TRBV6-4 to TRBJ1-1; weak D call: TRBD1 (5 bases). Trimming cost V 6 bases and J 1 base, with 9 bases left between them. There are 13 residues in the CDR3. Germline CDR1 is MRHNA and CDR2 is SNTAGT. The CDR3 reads CASRYGQNTEAFF. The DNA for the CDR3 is TGTGCCAGCAGATACGGACAGAACACTGAAGCTTTCTTT.

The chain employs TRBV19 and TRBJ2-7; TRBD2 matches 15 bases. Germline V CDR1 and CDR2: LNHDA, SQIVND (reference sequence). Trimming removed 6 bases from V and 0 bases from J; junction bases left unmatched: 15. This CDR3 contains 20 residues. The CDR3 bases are TGTGCCAGTAGCAACCCTCCGGGACTAGCGGGAGGTTCCCACTCCTACGAGCAGTACTTC. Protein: CASSNPPGLAGGSHSYEQYF.

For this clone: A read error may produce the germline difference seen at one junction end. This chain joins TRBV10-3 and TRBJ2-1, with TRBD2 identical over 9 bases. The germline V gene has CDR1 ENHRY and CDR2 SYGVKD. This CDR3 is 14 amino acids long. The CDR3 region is CAARAREGYNEQLF. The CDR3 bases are TGTGCCGCCAGGGCGCGGGAGGGCTACAATGAGCAGCTCTTC.